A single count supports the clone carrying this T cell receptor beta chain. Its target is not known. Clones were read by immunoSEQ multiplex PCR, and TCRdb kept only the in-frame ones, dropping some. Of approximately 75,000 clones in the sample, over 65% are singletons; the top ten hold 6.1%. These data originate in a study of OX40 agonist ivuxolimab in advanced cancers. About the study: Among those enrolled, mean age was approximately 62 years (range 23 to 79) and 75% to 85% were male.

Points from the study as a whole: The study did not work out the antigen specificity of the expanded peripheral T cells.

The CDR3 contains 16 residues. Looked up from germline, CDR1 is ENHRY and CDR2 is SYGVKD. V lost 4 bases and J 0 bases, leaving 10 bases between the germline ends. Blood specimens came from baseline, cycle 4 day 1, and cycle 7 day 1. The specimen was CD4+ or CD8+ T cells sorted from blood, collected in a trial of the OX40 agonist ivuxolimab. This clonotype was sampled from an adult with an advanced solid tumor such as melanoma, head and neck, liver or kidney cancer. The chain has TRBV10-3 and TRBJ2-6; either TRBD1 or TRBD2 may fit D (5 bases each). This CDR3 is CAISARDGSGANVLTF. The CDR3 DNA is TGTGCCATCAGTGCCAGGGACGGCTCTGGGGCCAACGTCCTGACTTTC.